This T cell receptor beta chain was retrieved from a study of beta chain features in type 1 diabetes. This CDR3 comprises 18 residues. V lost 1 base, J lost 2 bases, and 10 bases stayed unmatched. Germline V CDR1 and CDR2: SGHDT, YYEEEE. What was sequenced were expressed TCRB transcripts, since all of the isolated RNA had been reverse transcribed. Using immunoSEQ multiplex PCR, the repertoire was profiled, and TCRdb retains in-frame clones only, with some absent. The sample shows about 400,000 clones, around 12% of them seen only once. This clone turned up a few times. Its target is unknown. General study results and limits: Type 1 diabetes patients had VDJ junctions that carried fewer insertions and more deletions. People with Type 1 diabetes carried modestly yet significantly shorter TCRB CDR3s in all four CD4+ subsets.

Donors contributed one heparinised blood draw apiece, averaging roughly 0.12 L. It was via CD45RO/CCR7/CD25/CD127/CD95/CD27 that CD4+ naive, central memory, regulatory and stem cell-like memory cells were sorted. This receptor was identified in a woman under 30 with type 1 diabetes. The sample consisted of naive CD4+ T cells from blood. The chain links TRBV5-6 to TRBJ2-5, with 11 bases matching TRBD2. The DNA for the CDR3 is TGTGCCAGCAGCTTGAGGCTAGCGGGGGGACCTCGGCAAGAGACCCAGTACTTC. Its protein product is CASSLRLAGGPRQETQYF.